The entry that follows covers one TCR beta chain sequence. A read error may explain this, as a much larger clone is one base away. These data are taken from a study of T cells in Graves' hyperthyroidism and ophthalmopathy. Amplified TCR beta CDR3 regions derived from RNA transcripts. A set of HTBI primers served as the primers for a first-round RT-PCR of the TCR CDR3. Each CDR3 protein gets one entry after TCRdb re-called the multiplex PCR reads with MiXCR. This table holds 300,000 to 450,000 distinct CDR3 sequences, approximately 18% found once. The CDR3 is 13 amino acids. Germline V lookup: CDR1 MNHNS, CDR2 SASEGT. Deletions cut 4 bases from V and 3 bases from J, with 9 bases between.

The sequenced sample was blood. V and J are TRBV6-1 and TRBJ1-1; maybe TRBD1 (5 bases). This clonotype was obtained from a man aged 18 to 35 with Graves' ophthalmopathy. The CDR3 DNA follows: TGTGCCAGCAGTGGGGACTGGGACACTGAAGCTTTCTTT. Its protein product is CASSGDWDTEAFF.